One T cell receptor (beta chain) is described in this entry. At least ten counts were recorded for this clonotype. Its specific antigen is unknown. A much larger clone sits a single nucleotide away, making a read error possible. The sample comes from a study of blood T cells in healthy people across ages (dated by TCRdb to between 2014 and 2016). Some background on the complete study: In model experiments, roughly one uniquely barcoded TCR beta cDNA molecule per two T cells was captured by template switching. Two additional independent replicas of 1 million unique cDNA reads from the same blood draw were analyzed for two donors (one aged 18 to 30 and one aged 80 or older). The donors were divided into four age groups: young (average about 15 years), middle-aged (about 39), aged (around 67) and long-lived (roughly 82). To avoid experimental bias, donors of different ages were randomly spread across the sequencing lanes. The study measured age-related changes in TCR beta repertoire diversity using deep sequencing normalized with unique cDNA molecular identifiers.

Study-wide conclusions, independent of this receptor: Estimates of total diversity from one million sequenced T cells were regarded as lower bounds and underestimates. Conclusive comparison of naive and antigen-experienced compartments was prevented by the profiling of bulk unsorted PBMCs. Observed TCR beta diversity per million T cells fell roughly linearly with age, and a significant reduction was already apparent by age roughly 41. The percentage of naive T cells measured by flow cytometry correlated strongly with observed TCR beta diversity. Compared with the aged group, more naive CD4+ T cells, fewer expanded clones and increased TCR diversity were shown by the long-lived group, suggesting age selection. The CMV infection status of donors was not known, potentially confounding age-related changes in expanded clonotypes.

From its cysteine to its phenylalanine, the CDR3 spans 17 amino acids. Only the CDR3 DNA stays, 51 bases, in frame from base 1. CDR1 and CDR2 (LNHNV, YYDKDF) derive from the germline V gene (reference sequence). V loses 3 bases, J loses 7 bases, and the germline ends lie 25 bases apart. Library preparation was by 5' RACE. The sequencing machine was an Illumina HiSeq 2500. A second PCR of roughly 7 to 12 cycles was run with a J-beta primer mix and a sample-barcoded 5' primer. Each TCR beta cDNA molecule received a unique molecular identifier from a template-switch 5' adaptor carrying 12 random nucleotides. Each sample yielded at least 3 million CDR3-containing paired-end reads. All of the RNA was converted into first-strand cDNA using the Mint cDNA synthesis kit, with a TRBC-specific oligonucleotide serving as the primer. All cDNA was treated with uracil-DNA glycosylase and then went through a first 18-cycle PCR with the universal primers M1SS and BC2_uni_R. Per the source publication's procedure: Normalization of each sample was performed by random selection of 1 million high-quality reads, each carrying a distinct molecular identifier. Instead of being binned into consensus sequences, reads that shared molecular identifiers were thrown out. MiTCR, with a Q25 quality threshold and the strictest error-elimination algorithm, was used for CDR3 identification, clonotype clustering and error correction. A nonparametric unseen species model with Euler transformation was used to estimate lower-bound total TCR beta diversity. In-frame beta chains were kept once TCRdb had trimmed the public reads at Q25 with fastp and called clones with MiXCR. Here each entry gathers all rows of one CDR3 protein and keeps the most common genes and DNA. Clone size and V and J calls follow TCRdb, not the original study. This sample has around 900,000 distinct CDR3 sequences in its table, and under 35% of those were observed once. The ten biggest clones cover roughly a sixth of the sample.

Systemically healthy Caucasian individuals from Russia, 35 to 50 in total and aged about 6 to 90 years, were included as donors. Each donor gave about 10 milliliters of peripheral blood, drawn into EDTA-treated Vacutainer tubes. Ficoll-Paque density-gradient centrifugation was used to isolate PBMCs, with at least 6.5 million per sample. Total RNA, at least 6 micrograms per sample, was extracted from PBMCs with Trizol reagent. For every donor, flow cytometry on a PBMC aliquot measured the percentage of naive CD45RAhigh/CD27high T cells. What was sequenced was blood. The rearrangement joined TRBV15 to TRBJ2-7; the D gene is unclear. The TCR was taken from a woman aged 80 or over in good health. The nucleotides are TGTGCCACCAGCAGCATTCGTACCGGACCCCTTTCCAATGAGCAGTACTTC. Its translation reads: CATSSIRTGPLSNEQYF.